This record covers a single TCR beta chain. Antigen unknown. UMI-tagged 5'RACE template switching yielded the TCR beta cDNA. TCRdb re-called the 5' RACE reads and catalogs CDR3 proteins one per entry, DNA excluded. Its listing shows some 410,000 distinct CDR3 sequences. The sample originates from a study of T cells expressing NK-cell markers. Across the study: It was sorted CD3+CD56+NKG2C+, CD3+CD56+NKG2C- and CD3+CD56-NKG2C+ T cells that supplied the TCR beta repertoires.

The study, taken as a whole, reports: Of the CD8+ T cells in roughly 6 donors, roughly 1.0-7.5% belonged to dominant NKG2C+ clonotypes. Expanded NKG2C+ T cell clones were not confirmed as HCMV-specific.

This CDR3 is 14 amino acids long. Per the germline V gene, CDR1 is MNHNS and CDR2 is SASEGT. Sequenced sample: blood T cells: a sorted CD56 or NKG2C T cell subset, CD4+ or CD8+ T cells, or bulk PBMC T cells (not recorded which). V and J are TRBV6-1 and TRBJ2-2; TCRdb picks TRBD2, but there is no DNA to check that call. The TCR was taken from a woman between 18 and 70 years old in good health. The CDR3 is CASSWTTLGGELFF.